The rows below give T cell receptor beta chains drawn from one sample of a study of T cell responses to AZD1222 COVID-19 vaccine. Repertoires were generated with immunoSEQ multiplex PCR, while TCRdb's copy carries only in-frame clones and drops some. Altogether tens of thousands of clones are present, approximately 92% being singletons, with the ten largest covering roughly 5.1%. The sequencing here drew on peripheral blood, taken 28 days after the second AZD1222 dose. These receptors were obtained from an adult who received the AZD1222 COVID-19 vaccine. Each CDR3 is given with its conserved first and last residue. Each record gives: CDR3 protein, CDR3 DNA, D gene, J gene, clone size, V gene. A D gene is named only where the DNA matches it firmly. Not all rows give a size; the values are once, few, many and, for expanded clones, a class.

cdr3_aa: CASSVAGLQETQYF
cdr3_nt: TGTGCCAGCAGTGTGGCTGGCCTCCAAGAGACCCAGTACTTC
d_call: .
j_call: TRBJ2-5
clone_size: .
v_call: TRBV25-1

cdr3_aa: CASSTSGTGFGTGELFF
cdr3_nt: TGTGCCAGCAGCACCTCCGGGACAGGGTTTGGGACCGGGGAGCTGTTTTTT
d_call: TRBD1
j_call: TRBJ2-2
clone_size: .
v_call: TRBV7-7

cdr3_aa: CASTLANEQFF
cdr3_nt: TGTGCCAGCACCCTTGCAAATGAGCAGTTCTTC
d_call: .
j_call: TRBJ2-1
clone_size: .
v_call: TRBV7-2

cdr3_aa: CASSSPGARTNTGELFF
cdr3_nt: TGTGCCAGCAGCTCACCAGGGGCCCGTACGAACACCGGGGAGCTGTTTTTT
d_call: .
j_call: TRBJ2-2
clone_size: once
v_call: TRBV9

cdr3_aa: CASSQVEDTEAFF
cdr3_nt: TGCGCCAGCAGCCAAGTTGAGGACACTGAAGCTTTCTTT
d_call: .
j_call: TRBJ1-1
clone_size: few
v_call: TRBV4-1

cdr3_aa: CASAQRAYNEQFF
cdr3_nt: TGTGCCAGCGCCCAGCGGGCCTACAATGAGCAGTTCTTC
d_call: .
j_call: TRBJ2-1
clone_size: .
v_call: TRBV2

cdr3_aa: CASSIEILGYEQYF
cdr3_nt: TGTGCCAGTAGTATAGAAATCCTCGGCTACGAGCAGTACTTC
d_call: .
j_call: TRBJ2-7
clone_size: .
v_call: TRBV19

cdr3_aa: CASSLEEVRFGGYTF
cdr3_nt: TGCGCCAGCAGCTTGGAGGAGGTCCGCTTTGGTGGCTACACCTTC
d_call: .
j_call: TRBJ1-2
clone_size: .
v_call: TRBV5-1

cdr3_aa: CASSPRTGGNIQYF
cdr3_nt: TGTGCCAGCAGCCCACGGACAGGGGGTAACATTCAGTACTTC
d_call: TRBD1
j_call: TRBJ2-4
clone_size: .
v_call: TRBV11-3

cdr3_aa: CASNPGTANNEQFF
cdr3_nt: TGTGCCAGTAACCCCGGGACGGCAAACAATGAGCAGTTCTTC
d_call: .
j_call: TRBJ2-1
clone_size: .
v_call: TRBV19

cdr3_aa: CASSSTSGRGTGELFF
cdr3_nt: TGTGCCAGCAGCTCTACTAGCGGTCGAGGCACCGGGGAGCTGTTTTTT
d_call: TRBD2
j_call: TRBJ2-2
clone_size: once
v_call: TRBV5-5

cdr3_aa: CASSQEPGPGADTQYF
cdr3_nt: TGCGCCAGCAGCCAAGAACCGGGGCCCGGGGCAGATACGCAGTATTTT
d_call: .
j_call: TRBJ2-3
clone_size: .
v_call: TRBV4-1

cdr3_aa: CASSIAGVGYEQFF
cdr3_nt: TGTGCCAGCTCAATCGCGGGAGTTGGCTATGAGCAGTTCTTC
d_call: TRBD2
j_call: TRBJ2-1
clone_size: .
v_call: TRBV18

cdr3_aa: CASGKSNSNQPQHF
cdr3_nt: TGTGCCAGCGGGAAGTCGAATAGCAATCAGCCCCAGCATTTT
d_call: .
j_call: TRBJ1-5
clone_size: once
v_call: TRBV7-9

cdr3_aa: CASRFDPQGVPTF
cdr3_nt: TGTGCCAGCAGATTTGACCCACAGGGAGTGCCCACCTTC
d_call: .
j_call: TRBJ1-2
clone_size: .
v_call: TRBV12-3/TRBV12-4

cdr3_aa: CASTPRGGETQYF
cdr3_nt: TGTGCCAGCACTCCCAGGGGAGGAGAGACCCAGTACTTC
d_call: .
j_call: TRBJ2-5
clone_size: .
v_call: TRBV28

cdr3_aa: CSVDLGTSGLSYNEQFF
cdr3_nt: TGCAGCGTTGATCTAGGAACTAGCGGGCTCTCCTACAATGAGCAGTTCTTC
d_call: TRBD2
j_call: TRBJ2-1
clone_size: .
v_call: TRBV29-1

cdr3_aa: CAAGTGESPLHF
cdr3_nt: TGTGCCGCCGGGACAGGGGAATCACCCCTCCACTTT
d_call: TRBD1
j_call: TRBJ1-6
clone_size: .
v_call: TRBV10-3

cdr3_aa: CAWSQGLQYEQYF
cdr3_nt: TGTGCCTGGAGTCAGGGACTTCAATACGAGCAGTACTTC
d_call: .
j_call: TRBJ2-7
clone_size: .
v_call: TRBV30

cdr3_aa: CANTKRQANYGYTF
cdr3_nt: TGTGCCAACACCAAGAGGCAGGCTAACTATGGCTACACCTTC
d_call: .
j_call: TRBJ1-2
clone_size: .
v_call: TRBV2

cdr3_aa: CASSSTGTPYNEQFF
cdr3_nt: TGCGCCAGCAGCTCCACCGGGACTCCCTACAATGAGCAGTTCTTC
d_call: .
j_call: TRBJ2-1
clone_size: .
v_call: TRBV5-1

cdr3_aa: CASIGRSGSGYTF
cdr3_nt: TGTGCCAGCATCGGAAGGTCAGGGAGTGGCTACACCTTC
d_call: .
j_call: TRBJ1-2
clone_size: .
v_call: TRBV7-9

cdr3_aa: CAWSVSGLRHNSPLHF
cdr3_nt: TGTGCCTGGAGTGTTTCAGGGCTTCGCCATAATTCACCCCTCCACTTT
d_call: .
j_call: TRBJ1-6
clone_size: .
v_call: TRBV30

cdr3_aa: CASSGTSGRVTGELFF
cdr3_nt: TGCGCCAGCAGCGGGACTAGCGGGAGGGTTACCGGGGAGCTGTTTTTT
d_call: TRBD2
j_call: TRBJ2-2
clone_size: once
v_call: TRBV4-1

cdr3_aa: CASSLGLVQYEQFF
cdr3_nt: TGTGCCAGCAGCTTAGGACTAGTTCAGTATGAGCAGTTCTTC
d_call: .
j_call: TRBJ2-1
clone_size: once
v_call: TRBV11-2

cdr3_aa: CAIRTGLLSDEQYF
cdr3_nt: TGTGCCATCAGGACAGGGTTACTTTCGGACGAGCAGTACTTC
d_call: TRBD1
j_call: TRBJ2-7
clone_size: .
v_call: TRBV10-3

cdr3_aa: CASSLRTDHYGYTF
cdr3_nt: TGCGCCAGCAGCTTAAGAACCGATCACTATGGCTACACCTTC
d_call: .
j_call: TRBJ1-2
clone_size: .
v_call: TRBV5-1

cdr3_aa: CASSRGEQYF
cdr3_nt: TGTGCCAGCAGTCGGGGCGAGCAGTACTTC
d_call: .
j_call: TRBJ2-7
clone_size: .
v_call: TRBV2

cdr3_aa: CASSLAADTQYF
cdr3_nt: TGCGCCAGCAGCTTGGCCGCAGATACGCAGTATTTT
d_call: .
j_call: TRBJ2-3
clone_size: .
v_call: TRBV5-1

cdr3_aa: CASSPTTRDRVINEQFF
cdr3_nt: TGTGCCAGCAGCCCGACCACCCGGGACAGGGTCATCAATGAGCAGTTCTTC
d_call: .
j_call: TRBJ2-1
clone_size: .
v_call: TRBV21-1

cdr3_aa: CASSKDRQYEQYF
cdr3_nt: TGTGCCAGCAGCAAGGACAGGCAATACGAGCAGTACTTC
d_call: TRBD1
j_call: TRBJ2-7
clone_size: .
v_call: TRBV7-2

cdr3_aa: CASRKTGNTEAFF
cdr3_nt: TGTGCCAGCAGGAAGACGGGGAACACTGAAGCTTTCTTT
d_call: .
j_call: TRBJ1-1
clone_size: .
v_call: TRBV7-2

cdr3_aa: CATDSTTGNFETQYF
cdr3_nt: TGTGCCACCGATTCTACGACAGGGAATTTCGAGACCCAGTACTTC
d_call: TRBD1
j_call: TRBJ2-5
clone_size: .
v_call: TRBV15

cdr3_aa: CASSLGRGTGGLWTEAFF
cdr3_nt: TGTGCCAGCAGCTTAGGACGTGGGACAGGGGGCCTCTGGACTGAAGCTTTCTTT
d_call: TRBD1
j_call: TRBJ1-1
clone_size: .
v_call: TRBV7-2

cdr3_aa: CASLRDGGDGGSGMISYEQYF
cdr3_nt: TGCGCCAGCCTCCGGGATGGGGGCGATGGGGGTAGCGGGATGATCTCCTACGAGCAGTACTTC
d_call: TRBD2
j_call: TRBJ2-7
clone_size: .
v_call: TRBV23-1

cdr3_aa: CASRARSQGNTIYF
cdr3_nt: TGTGCCAGCAGAGCCAGAAGTCAAGGAAACACCATATATTTT
d_call: .
j_call: TRBJ1-3
clone_size: .
v_call: TRBV7-2

cdr3_aa: CASSREDIQYF
cdr3_nt: TGTGCCAGCAGCCGCGAGGACATTCAGTACTTC
d_call: .
j_call: TRBJ2-4
clone_size: .
v_call: TRBV5-6

cdr3_aa: CASNPGQVLLVTEAFF
cdr3_nt: TGTGCCAGCAACCCCGGACAGGTACTTTTAGTAACTGAAGCTTTCTTT
d_call: TRBD1
j_call: TRBJ1-1
clone_size: .
v_call: TRBV6-2/TRBV6-3